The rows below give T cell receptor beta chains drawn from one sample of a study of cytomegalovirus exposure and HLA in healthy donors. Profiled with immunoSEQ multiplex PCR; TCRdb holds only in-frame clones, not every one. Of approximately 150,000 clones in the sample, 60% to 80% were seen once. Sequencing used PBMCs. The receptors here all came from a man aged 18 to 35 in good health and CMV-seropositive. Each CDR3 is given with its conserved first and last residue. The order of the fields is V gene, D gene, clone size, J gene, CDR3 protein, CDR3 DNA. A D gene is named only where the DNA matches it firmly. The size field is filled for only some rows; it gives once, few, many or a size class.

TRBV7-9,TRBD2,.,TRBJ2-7,CASSLVGGRAMNEQYF,TGTGCCAGCAGCTTAGTAGGCGGGAGGGCCATGAACGAGCAGTACTTC
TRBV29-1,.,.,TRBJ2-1,CSTGEVAYNEQFF,TGCAGCACGGGTGAAGTGGCCTACAATGAGCAGTTCTTC
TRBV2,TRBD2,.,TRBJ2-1,CATTPLAARTGEQFF,TGTGCCACTACACCTCTAGCGGCTCGAACGGGGGAGCAGTTCTTC
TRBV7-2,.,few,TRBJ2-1,CASSPRRGGKNNEQFF,TGTGCCAGCAGCCCACGGCGGGGCGGGAAAAACAATGAGCAGTTCTTC
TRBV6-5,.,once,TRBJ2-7,CATVGGHGRSYEQYF,TGTGCCACAGTGGGTGGACACGGCAGATCCTACGAGCAGTACTTC
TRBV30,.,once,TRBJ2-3,CAWSANRVLGYTDTQYF,TGTGCCTGGAGTGCCAACAGGGTGTTGGGATACACAGATACGCAGTATTTT
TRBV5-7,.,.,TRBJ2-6,CASSLSAQPLSNVLTF,TGTGCCAGCAGCTTGTCCGCACAGCCGCTTTCCAACGTCCTGACTTTC
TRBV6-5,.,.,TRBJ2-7,CASNQQGYEQYF,TGTGCCAGCAATCAACAGGGATACGAGCAGTACTTC
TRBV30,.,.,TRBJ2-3,CAWSVGADTQYF,TGTGCCTGGAGTGTAGGGGCAGATACGCAGTATTTT
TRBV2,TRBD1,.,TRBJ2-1,CASGTERYNEQFF,TGTGCCAGCGGGACAGAACGCTACAATGAGCAGTTCTTC
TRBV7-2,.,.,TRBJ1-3,CASSLDSRGNTIYF,TGTGCCAGCAGCTTAGATTCGAGGGGAAACACCATATATTTT
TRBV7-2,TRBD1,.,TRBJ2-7,CASSLRQGSYEQYF,TGTGCCAGCAGCCTTCGACAGGGGTCCTACGAGCAGTACTTC
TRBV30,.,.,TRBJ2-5,CAWTSAFQATQYF,TGTGCCTGGACTAGCGCGTTTCAAGCGACCCAGTACTTC
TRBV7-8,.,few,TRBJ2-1,CASSLRGKYEQFF,TGTGCCAGCAGCTTACGAGGGAAGTATGAGCAGTTCTTC
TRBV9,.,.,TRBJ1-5,CASSPHYQPQHF,TGTGCCAGCAGCCCCCATTATCAGCCCCAGCATTTT
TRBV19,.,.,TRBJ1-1,CASTLQGNTEAFF,TGTGCCAGTACCTTACAGGGGAACACTGAAGCTTTCTTT
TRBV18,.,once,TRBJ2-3,CASSPRKAGDTQYF,TGTGCCAGCTCACCTAGGAAGGCGGGAGATACGCAGTATTTT
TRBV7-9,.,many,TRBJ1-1,CSSSEVRGDAFF,TGTTCCAGCAGCGAAGTACGGGGTGACGCTTTCTTT
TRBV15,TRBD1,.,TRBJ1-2,CATSSTKQGAGGYTF,TGTGCCACCAGCTCCACCAAACAGGGGGCAGGAGGCTACACCTTC
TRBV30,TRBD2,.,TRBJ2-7,CAWSVLAGAYEQYF,TGTGCCTGGAGTGTACTAGCGGGAGCTTACGAGCAGTACTTC
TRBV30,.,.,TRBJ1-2,CAWSEMSYGYTF,TGTGCCTGGAGTGAGATGAGCTATGGCTACACCTTC
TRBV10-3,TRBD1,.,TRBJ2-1,CAISDIERGTGVYNEQFF,TGTGCCATCAGTGACATAGAACGCGGGACAGGAGTCTACAATGAGCAGTTCTTC
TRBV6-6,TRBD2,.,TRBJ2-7,CASGALAGGEQYF,TGTGCCAGCGGTGCGCTAGCGGGAGGCGAGCAGTACTTC
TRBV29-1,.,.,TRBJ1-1,CSVVKRFWAGLSPHTEAFF,TGCAGCGTTGTAAAACGTTTTTGGGCAGGGCTCAGTCCCCACACTGAAGCTTTCTTT
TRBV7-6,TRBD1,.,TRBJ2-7,CASSLLQGAAEQYF,TGTGCCAGCAGCTTATTACAGGGGGCTGCCGAGCAGTACTTC
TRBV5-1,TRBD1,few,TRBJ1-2,CASSLVLGQNYGYTF,TGCGCCAGCAGCTTGGTGCTGGGACAGAACTATGGCTACACCTTC
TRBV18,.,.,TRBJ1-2,CASSPPSQNQGFNGYTF,TGTGCCAGCTCACCACCGAGTCAGAATCAGGGGTTCAATGGCTACACCTTC
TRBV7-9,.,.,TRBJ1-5,CASARDRNQPQHF,TGTGCCAGCGCTCGCGACAGGAATCAGCCCCAGCATTTT
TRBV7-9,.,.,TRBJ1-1,CASSLDRAMNTEAFF,TGTGCCAGCAGCTTAGACAGAGCCATGAACACTGAAGCTTTCTTT
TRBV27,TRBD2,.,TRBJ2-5,CASSYSGRVYSKETQYF,TGTGCCAGCAGTTATAGCGGGAGGGTTTACTCTAAAGAGACCCAGTACTTC
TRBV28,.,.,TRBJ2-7,CASTRTGNEQYF,TGTGCCAGCACCCGAACAGGGAACGAGCAGTACTTC
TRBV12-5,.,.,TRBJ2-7,CASGATASKAYEQYF,TGTGCTAGTGGTGCAACAGCCTCGAAGGCCTACGAGCAGTACTTC
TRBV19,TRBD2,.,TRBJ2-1,CASSAGLAGEDSFF,TGTGCCAGTAGCGCGGGACTAGCGGGAGAAGATTCGTTCTTC
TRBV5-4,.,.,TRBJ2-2,CASSLRTVNTGELFF,TGTGCCAGCAGCTTAAGGACAGTGAACACCGGGGAGCTGTTTTTT
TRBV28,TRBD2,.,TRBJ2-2,CASSYWLAGGTGELFF,TGTGCCAGCAGTTATTGGTTAGCGGGTGGCACCGGGGAGCTGTTTTTT
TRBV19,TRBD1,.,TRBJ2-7,CASSIGTGQSYEQYF,TGTGCCAGTAGTATCGGGACAGGGCAATCCTACGAGCAGTACTTC
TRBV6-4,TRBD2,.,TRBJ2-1,CASSKLAGGINEQFF,TGTGCCAGCAGCAAACTAGCGGGAGGTATTAATGAGCAGTTCTTC
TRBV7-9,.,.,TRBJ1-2,CASSREGHGNGGYTF,TGTGCCAGCAGCAGAGAGGGTCACGGAAACGGGGGCTACACCTTC
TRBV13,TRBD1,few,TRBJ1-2,CASSLGTDRGNYGYTF,TGTGCCAGCAGCTTAGGGACGGACAGGGGCAACTATGGCTACACCTTC
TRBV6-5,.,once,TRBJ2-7,CASSAGSSSSYEQYF,TGTGCCAGCAGTGCGGGTAGCTCGAGCTCCTACGAGCAGTACTTC
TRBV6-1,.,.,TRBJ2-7,CASSENPQTSSNREQYF,TGTGCCAGCAGTGAAAACCCCCAAACTAGCTCGAATCGCGAGCAGTACTTC
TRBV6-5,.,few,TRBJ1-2,CASSELGARGYTF,TGTGCCAGCAGTGAATTGGGAGCGAGGGGCTACACCTTC
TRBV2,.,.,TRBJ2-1,CASSQLQEQFF,TGTGCCAGCAGCCAACTACAAGAGCAGTTCTTC
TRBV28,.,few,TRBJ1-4,CASSLLTANEKLFF,TGTGCCAGCAGTTTATTGACAGCTAATGAAAAACTGTTTTTT
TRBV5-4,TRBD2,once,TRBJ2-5,CASSPGGLETQYF,TGTGCCAGCAGTCCGGGGGGGTTGGAGACCCAGTACTTC
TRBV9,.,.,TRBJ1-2,CASSRGNYGYTF,TGTGCCAGCAGCAGGGGGAACTATGGCTACACCTTC
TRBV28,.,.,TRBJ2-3,CASVQAGGDTQYF,TGTGCCAGCGTTCAGGCAGGGGGGGATACGCAGTATTTT
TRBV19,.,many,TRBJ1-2,CASSFGKWGYGYTF,TGTGCCAGTTCGTTCGGGAAGTGGGGCTATGGCTACACCTTC
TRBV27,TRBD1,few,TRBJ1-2,CASSLEGAGGYTF,TGTGCCAGCAGTTTAGAGGGGGCGGGTGGCTACACCTTC
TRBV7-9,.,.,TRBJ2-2,CASSLRGGTGELFF,TGTGCCAGCAGCCTACGAGGGGGTACCGGGGAGCTGTTTTTT
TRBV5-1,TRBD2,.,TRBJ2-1,CASSLAGGRLQFF,TGCGCCAGCAGCTTGGCCGGGGGGAGACTTCAGTTCTTC
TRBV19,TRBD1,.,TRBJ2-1,CASRRQGSNEQFF,TGTGCCAGTAGGCGACAGGGATCCAATGAGCAGTTCTTC
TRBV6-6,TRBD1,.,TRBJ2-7,CASGDRGTSYEQYF,TGTGCCAGCGGGGACAGGGGGACCTCCTACGAGCAGTACTTC
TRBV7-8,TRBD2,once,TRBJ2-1,CASSLGMVSGRYNEQFF,TGTGCCAGCAGCTTAGGCATGGTTAGCGGGAGATATAATGAGCAGTTCTTC
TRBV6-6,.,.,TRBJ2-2,CASSSTLLVTTGELFF,TGTGCCAGCAGTTCCACACTTCTAGTAACAACCGGGGAGCTGTTTTTT